These 21 T cell receptor beta chains came from one sample sequenced in a study of response to subunit inactivated influenza vaccine. MiXCR, applied by TCRdb to the RT-PCR reads, yields one record per CDR3 protein. Altogether 550,000 to 800,000 distinct CDR3 sequences are present, 15% to 18% being singletons, with the ten largest covering 11%. The starting material was PBMCs from blood, obtained roughly 12 days after vaccination. The receptor set was obtained from a man in his fifties or sixties who received an inactivated influenza vaccine.

The chain couples TRBV29-1 to TRBJ2-7; D may match TRBD1 or TRBD2 (5 bases each). CDR3 length: 13 residues. V lost 6 bases to trimming and J lost 0 bases, with 12 bases between them. CDR1 is SQVTM, CDR2 ANQGSEA, per germline. In DNA, the CDR3 is TGCAGCGTCGGACCGGGACCCTCCTACGAGCAGTACTTC. It translates to CSVGPGPSYEQYF.

The table lists this clonotype with many counts. The chain couples TRBV4-2 to TRBJ2-3; D is ambiguous. Between the trimmed V and J ends, which lost 0 bases and 6 bases, there was a span of 16 bases. The germline gives CDR1 LGHNA, CDR2 YNFKEQ. There are 16 residues in the CDR3. The CDR3 region has the DNA TGTGCCAGCAGCCAAGATAAGGGTGGGGTCTCGGATACGCAGTATTTT. It yields the protein CASSQDKGGVSDTQYF.

In its sample, this clonotype was seen many times. The V gene is TRBV6-5, the J gene TRBJ1-2; a weak D match, TRBD1 (6 bases). The length of the CDR3 is 13 residues. CDR1 MNHEY and CDR2 SVGAGI come from the germline V gene. The V gene lost 2 bases and the J gene lost 9 bases, with 13 bases spanning the gap. The CDR3 sequence: CASSYRGGGSYTF. CDR3 coding DNA: TGTGCCAGCAGTTACAGAGGGGGTGGGAGCTACACCTTC.

In this sample, this clonotype turned up a few times. Its ends do not fully match the called genes, so a read error is possible. V gene TRBV7-8 combines with J gene TRBJ1-1; tentatively, D is TRBD1 (5 bases). The CDR3 loop spans 11 amino acids. Looked up from germline, CDR1 is SGHVS and CDR2 is FQNEAQ. For the CDR3, the DNA is TGTGCCAGCAGCGGGGGACGGGAAGTTTTCTTT. Encoded protein: CASSGGREVFF.

This chain links TRBV6-5 with TRBJ2-1, with 8 bases that match TRBD1. Germline V gene data show CDR1 as MNHEY and CDR2 as SVGAGI. V trimming: 0 bases; J trimming: 0 bases; junction bases outside the gene matches: 1. This CDR3 spans 16 amino acids. The CDR3 bases are TGTGCCAGCAGTTACTCGACAGGGGTCTCCTACAATGAGCAGTTCTTC. Encoded protein: CASSYSTGVSYNEQFF.

The chain links TRBV9 to TRBJ2-4; 10 bases fit TRBD1. CDR1 is SGDLS, CDR2 YYNGEE, per germline. The CDR3 contains 22 residues. V lost 6 bases to trimming and J lost 0 bases; unmatched junction nucleotides: 24. The CDR3 spells CASTDRLGEGTGVILAKNIQYF. The CDR3 region has the DNA TGTGCCAGCACCGACCGCTTGGGGGAGGGGACAGGGGTTATTCTAGCCAAAAACATTCAGTACTTC.

The chain uses TRBV5-6 and TRBJ2-1; 7 nucleotides agree with TRBD1. After removal of 5 bases from V and 6 bases from J, the junction contained 5 bases not matched to a gene. The CDR3 is 13 residues long. Germline V gene data show CDR1 as SGHDT and CDR2 as YYEEEE. This CDR3 reads CASRPGTVNEQFF. The CDR3 DNA is TGTGCCAGCAGACCCGGGACAGTCAATGAGCAGTTCTTC.

At least ten counts were recorded for this clonotype. This chain links TRBV11-2 with TRBJ2-3; D remains unclear. The germline V and J ends were trimmed by 4 bases and 2 bases, with 13 bases remaining between them. CDR1 is SGHAT and CDR2 is FQNNGV in the germline V gene. This CDR3 is built from 15 residues. The CDR3 DNA reads TGTGCCAGCAGCTCCCCCCGTGGGGTCACAGATACGCAGTATTTT. As protein: CASSSPRGVTDTQYF.

The genes are TRBV7-8 and TRBJ1-2; D not resolved. CDR1 and CDR2 (germline): SGHVS, FQNEAQ. The CDR3 spans 13 residues. V gave up 5 bases and J gave up 8 bases, with 15 bases separating them. The CDR3 spells CASSLGVYKGYTF. The CDR3 region has the DNA TGTGCCAGCAGCCTAGGAGTTTACAAGGGCTACACCTTC.

This clonotype was observed a handful of times. J is TRBJ2-4 and V is TRBV7-2; D may match TRBD1 or TRBD2 (6 bases each). This CDR3 spans 14 amino acids. With 4 bases removed from V and 12 bases from J, the gap between germline ends came to 19 bases. Germline CDR1 SGHTA, CDR2 FQGNSA. The CDR3 here is CASSSPDSGWGQYF. The CDR3 bases are TGTGCCAGCAGCTCCCCGGACAGCGGGTGGGGTCAGTACTTC. The whole variable domain, remainder taken from reference TRBV7-2 and TRBJ2-4, is GAGVSQSPSNKVTEKGKDVELRCDPISGHTALYWYRQSLGQGLEFLIYFQGNSAPDKSGLPSDRFSAERTGGSVSTLTIQRTQQEDSAVYLCASSSPDSGWGQYFGAGTRLSVL.

The chain joins TRBV7-8 to TRBJ2-5; D tentatively fits TRBD1 or TRBD2 (5 bases each). The CDR3 contains 12 residues. CDR1 is SGHVS and CDR2 is FQNEAQ in the germline V gene. Between the trimmed V and J ends, which lost 5 bases and 9 bases, there was a span of 13 bases. CDR3 protein: CASSLGPGAQYF. The DNA of the CDR3 is TGTGCCAGCAGCCTGGGGCCCGGGGCCCAGTACTTC.

This clonotype was observed a single time. The chain links TRBV10-3 to TRBJ2-7, with 8 bases lining up with TRBD1. V lost 3 bases, J lost 3 bases, and 4 bases stayed unmatched. Germline CDR1 reads ENHRY; CDR2 reads SYGVKD. This CDR3 has 14 residues. CDR3 nucleotide sequence: TGTGCCATCAGTGACTACGACAGGGGCTACGAGCAGTACTTC. The encoded protein is CAISDYDRGYEQYF.

This chain connects TRBV18 to TRBJ2-7; 9 nucleotides align to TRBD2. Trimming at V came to 1 base and at J to 3 bases, leaving 4 bases not matched to a gene. Per germline, CDR1 KGHSH and CDR2 LQKENI. This CDR3 contains 15 residues. The CDR3: CASSPLPSGNYEQYF. Here the CDR3 DNA reads TGTGCCAGCTCACCACTCCCTAGCGGGAACTACGAGCAGTACTTC.

In its sample, this clonotype was seen many times. J is TRBJ2-5 and V is TRBV6-5; 15 nucleotides line up with TRBD2. The CDR3 is 18 amino acids. Germline V gene data show CDR1 as MNHEY and CDR2 as SVGAGI. The ends lost 4 bases at V and 0 bases at J; junction bases unmatched: 6. The chain's CDR3 is CASSSPGLAGGYQETQYF. The CDR3 nucleotides read TGTGCCAGCAGTTCCCCCGGACTAGCGGGGGGGTACCAAGAGACCCAGTACTTC.

J is TRBJ2-7 and V is TRBV29-1, with D perhaps matching TRBD1 (6 bases). The CDR3 is 11 residues long. Germline V CDR1 and CDR2: SQVTM, ANQGSEA. V shed 7 bases and J shed 7 bases, with 14 bases lying between them. The CDR3 coding sequence is TGCAGCGGCGGGCTTAGGGGGGAGCAGTACTTC. Its translation: CSGGLRGEQYF.

The chain links TRBV6-1 to TRBJ1-5; 7 nucleotides line up with TRBD1. V shed 4 bases, J shed 5 bases, and the junction held 17 bases outside the gene matches. The CDR3 covers 18 residues. Germline V gives CDR1 MNHNS, CDR2 SASEGT. The CDR3 DNA sequence: TGTGCCAGCAGTGCCCCGGGACAGCACCTATTCGGGGATCAGCCCCAGCATTTT. It codes for CASSAPGQHLFGDQPQHF.

The CDR3 protein is CSAWREGLRETQYF. The CDR3, as DNA: TGCAGTGCTTGGCGGGAGGGGCTACGAGAGACCCAGTACTTC. The chain combines TRBV20-1 with TRBJ2-5; 9 bases fit TRBD2. Germline lookup yields CDR1 DFQATT and CDR2 SNEGSKA (reference sequence). The J segment lost 4 bases and the V segment lost 5 bases, leaving 8 bases of the junction unmatched. The CDR3 has 14 residues.

In this sample, this clonotype turned up a few times. V gene TRBV11-1 combines with J gene TRBJ2-7; D not resolved. The germline gives CDR1 SGHAT, CDR2 FQDESV (reference sequence). The CDR3 is made up of 13 amino acids. Between the trimmed V and J ends, which lost 2 bases and 2 bases, there was a span of 7 bases. CDR3 in DNA: TGTGCCAGCAGCTTACGAAGCACCTACGAGCAGTACTTC. This translates into CASSLRSTYEQYF.

The gene calls are TRBV12-3 or TRBV12-4 and TRBJ2-5, with D maybe TRBD1 (6 bases). CDR3 size: 14 residues. Deletions cut 5 bases from V and 5 bases from J, with 15 bases between. The CDR3 is CASSPQAQGETQYF. The CDR3, as DNA: TGTGCCAGCAGTCCGCAGGCCCAGGGGGAGACCCAGTACTTC.

The genes are TRBV7-6 and TRBJ2-7, with D perhaps matching TRBD1 or TRBD2 (6 bases each). Trimming took off 5 bases at V and 7 bases at J, with 18 bases between the two ends. Germline values: CDR1 SGHVS, CDR2 FNYEAQ. The CDR3 extends over 14 amino acids. The DNA of the CDR3 is TGTGCCAGCAGCCCCAGGCGGGACACCGGGGAGCAGTACTTC. Protein sequence: CASSPRRDTGEQYF.

This clonotype has a handful of counts. The chain carries TRBV9 and TRBJ1-4, with a possible D match to TRBD1 (5 bases). Per germline, CDR1 SGDLS and CDR2 YYNGEE. The CDR3 sequence is 14 residues long. Between the trimmed V and J ends, which lost 4 bases and 7 bases, there was a span of 14 bases. CDR3 region: CASSRGRLGEKLFF. DNA for the CDR3: TGTGCCAGCAGCAGGGGACGGTTGGGTGAAAAACTGTTTTTT. Together with reference TRBV9 and TRBJ1-4, the CDR3 gives the full variable domain: DSGVTQTPKHLITATGQRVTLRCSPRSGDLSVYWYQQSLDQGLQFLIQYYNGEERAKGNILERFSAQQFPDLHSELNLSSLELGDSALYFCASSRGRLGEKLFFGSGTQLSVL.